Presented here are 18 T cell receptor beta chains from one specimen sequenced in a study of liver allograft versus peripheral blood T cells. Study summary: Blood and transplanted-liver T cell receptor repertoires from recipients were compared.

Via MiXCR, TCRdb re-called the reads, giving one row per CDR3 protein. The data contain approximately 6,600 distinct CDR3 sequences, 17% of them singletons. The receptors originated from a human patient who had a liver transplant. Part of the T cells may come from the graft donor.

By proportion, this clonotype is medium-sized (0.01 to 0.1%). The chain carries TRBV7-9 and TRBJ2-2; 7 bases are a match to TRBD2. The germline V gene encodes CDR1 SEHNR and CDR2 FQNEAQ (reference sequence). CDR3 length: 17 amino acids. Unmatched junction bases numbered 6, after V lost 1 base and J lost 1 base. The chain's CDR3 is CASSLGGGGRNTGELFF. The CDR3 DNA follows: TGTGCCAGCAGCTTAGGTGGCGGGGGTAGGAACACCGGGGAGCTGTTTTTT.

This clonotype was recorded a few times. The rearrangement uses TRBV6-1 and TRBJ1-5, with 12 bases fitting TRBD1. J gave up 7 bases and V 10 bases, and 11 bases lay outside the gene matches. Germline assignment: CDR1 MNHNS and CDR2 SASEGT. This CDR3 is 15 amino acids long. The CDR3 loop is CATDPGQGAWQPQHF. In DNA, the CDR3 is TGTGCCACTGACCCGGGACAGGGGGCTTGGCAGCCCCAGCATTTT.

This chain connects TRBV20-1 to TRBJ1-4; 7 nucleotides match TRBD1. V shed 4 bases and J 5 bases; nucleotides not matched to a gene: 7. Looked up from germline, CDR1 is DFQATT and CDR2 is SNEGSKA (reference sequence). The CDR3 totals 14 residues. The CDR3 nucleotides read TGCAGTGCTAATCGGGGACAGAGGAATGAAAAACTGTTTTTT. Amino acid sequence: CSANRGQRNEKLFF.

V usage is TRBV6-1 and J usage is TRBJ1-1; D gene uncertain. This CDR3 spans 13 amino acids. Germline CDR1 reads MNHNS; CDR2 reads SASEGT. V lost 4 bases, J lost 3 bases, and 9 bases lay in between. CDR3 DNA sequence: TGTGCCAGCAGTGGACTGATCTACACTGAAGCTTTCTTT. This sequence encodes CASSGLIYTEAFF.

This clonotype was counted many times. This rearrangement joins TRBV24-1 to TRBJ2-5, with 12 bases lining up with TRBD2. V shed 6 bases, J shed 1 base, and the junction held 11 bases outside the gene matches. In germline, CDR1 is KGHDR, CDR2 SFDVKD. This CDR3 spans 18 amino acids. The CDR3 coding sequence is TGTGCCACCAGTTCCGGGGGGGGACTAGCGGGCCTCCAAGAGACCCAGTACTTC. Protein product: CATSSGGGLAGLQETQYF.

This clonotype came up a few times. V is TRBV18 and J is TRBJ2-7, with D possibly being TRBD1 (5 bases). The CDR3 spans 16 residues. V lost 8 bases and J lost 4, with 24 bases in between. Germline assignment: CDR1 KGHSH and CDR2 LQKENI. The CDR3 here is CASPKTKDSQLYEQYF. The CDR3 nucleotides read TGTGCCAGCCCCAAGACAAAAGACAGCCAGCTATACGAGCAGTACTTC.

This clonotype was found a few times. The chain uses TRBV7-9 and TRBJ1-2, with 10 bases that match TRBD1. CDR1 is SEHNR and CDR2 is FQNEAQ in the germline V gene (reference sequence). The CDR3 runs 14 residues. Trimming took 5 bases from V and 8 from J; bases not matched to a gene: 8. The CDR3 loop is CASSPTGTGEGYTF. The CDR3 nucleotides read TGTGCCAGCAGCCCTACCGGGACAGGGGAAGGCTACACCTTC.

The chain joins TRBV27 to TRBJ1-5; D uncertain. CDR1 is MNHEY and CDR2 is SMNVEV in the germline V gene (reference sequence). V was clipped by 2 bases and J by 5 bases, with 7 bases between them. The CDR3 has 13 residues. The CDR3 coding sequence is TGTGCCAGCAGTTTAATAGTAGATCAGCCCCAGCATTTT. Translation: CASSLIVDQPQHF.

Relative to its sample, this clonotype is medium-sized. This chain's CDR3 is CAIAMRSDYNEQFF. DNA of the CDR3: TGTGCCATCGCTATGCGGTCAGACTACAATGAGCAGTTCTTC. The chain employs TRBV10-3 and TRBJ2-1; D not resolved. V lost 8 bases to trimming and J lost 3 bases, with 14 bases between them. This CDR3 has 14 residues. The germline V gene encodes CDR1 ENHRY and CDR2 SYGVKD.

Within the sample, this clonotype is medium-sized. The chain carries TRBV29-1 and TRBJ2-7; tentative D call: TRBD1 (5 bases). V was cut by 6 bases and J by 2 bases, with 14 bases left in between. This CDR3 is 13 amino acids long. Germline lookup yields CDR1 SQVTM and CDR2 ANQGSEA. As DNA, the CDR3 is TGCAGCGTCATTCAGGAAGGGGCCTACGAGCAGTACTTC. Translated: CSVIQEGAYEQYF.

This clonotype was detected only a few times. The CDR3 loop is CAWSVWEEGEQYF. CDR3 nucleotides: TGTGCCTGGAGTGTATGGGAGGAGGGAGAGCAGTACTTC. J is TRBJ2-7 and V is TRBV30; D is possibly TRBD2 (6 bases). This CDR3 is built from 13 residues. Germline V gene lookup returns CDR1 GTSNPN and CDR2 SVGIG (reference sequence). V gave up 0 bases and J gave up 7 bases, with 13 bases separating them. Full variable domain (missing parts from reference TRBV30 and TRBJ2-7): SQTIHQWPATLVQPVGSPLSLECTVEGTSNPNLYWYRQAAGRGLQLLFYSVGIGQISSEVPQNLSASRPQDRQFILSSKKLLLSDSGFYLCAWSVWEEGEQYFGPGTRLTVT.

This chain links TRBV9 with TRBJ1-1; TRBD1 might be the D (5 bases). V was clipped by 6 bases and J by 1 base, with 16 bases between them. The CDR3 has 15 residues. Germline CDR1 SGDLS, CDR2 YYNGEE. CDR3 sequence reads: CASTKEGTGNTEAFF. Written as DNA, the CDR3 is TGTGCCAGCACCAAGGAGGGGACCGGGAACACTGAAGCTTTCTTT.

The table lists this clonotype with a count of one. With a much larger clone just one base away, this may be a read error. The chain links TRBV18 to TRBJ2-5, with D tentatively TRBD2 (6 bases). V lost 2 bases and J 4 bases, leaving 11 bases between the germline ends. In germline, CDR1 is KGHSH, CDR2 LQKENI. The CDR3 runs 14 residues. Here the CDR3 DNA reads TGTGCCAGCTCACCATCGGAGGGGATAGAGACCCAGTACTTC. Residues: CASSPSEGIETQYF.

The J gene is TRBJ2-2, the V gene TRBV3-1; 7 positions match TRBD1. The CDR3 covers 13 residues. Germline-derived CDR1 and CDR2 are LGHDT and YNNKEL (reference sequence). The trim removed 4 bases at V and 7 bases at J, leaving 3 bases unmatched. The CDR3 DNA is TGTGCCAGCAGCCTGGGACAGCTCGGGGAGCTGTTTTTT. This sequence encodes CASSLGQLGELFF.

With respect to this clonotype: A much larger clonotype is one base distant, so this may be a read error. This sequence joins TRBV18 and TRBJ2-3; D gene unclear. The CDR3 runs to 12 residues. V was shortened by 5 bases and J by 1 base, with 4 bases between the two germline ends. Germline CDR1 is KGHSH and CDR2 is LQKENI. The CDR3, as DNA: TGTGCCAGCTCAGCGGGCACAGATACGCAGTATTTT. Translation: CASSAGTDTQYF.

By sample fraction, this clonotype is medium-sized. The rearrangement links TRBV7-9 to TRBJ2-1; D may correspond to TRBD1 or TRBD2 (10 bases each). Germline loops: CDR1 SEHNR, CDR2 FQNEAQ (reference sequence). The V and J ends lost 2 bases and 8 bases respectively, with 34 bases between them. This CDR3 is 21 amino acids long. The CDR3 reads CASSLYPGQGGLARSVDEQFF. In nucleotides, the CDR3 is TGTGCCAGCAGCTTATACCCTGGACAGGGGGGACTAGCGCGATCGGTTGATGAGCAGTTCTTC.

This clonotype is termed medium-sized. This chain links TRBV6-6 with TRBJ1-5; the match to TRBD1 covers 9 bases. Germline V gene lookup returns CDR1 MNHNY and CDR2 SVGAGI (reference sequence). CDR3 length equals 17 residues. The trim removed 5 bases at V and 0 bases at J, leaving 8 bases unmatched. The CDR3 DNA reads TGTGCCAGCAGTGGCGACAGGGGGGCAGTTAGCAATCAGCCCCAGCATTTT. Translation gives CASSGDRGAVSNQPQHF.

Judged by abundance, this clonotype is medium-sized. In DNA form, the CDR3 reads TGTGCCACCAGTGAGACCGGGACCCTCGGCACCGGGGAGCTGTTTTTT. It encodes CATSETGTLGTGELFF. This sequence joins TRBV24-1 and TRBJ2-2, with D possibly being TRBD1 or TRBD2 (5 bases each). CDR3 length: 16 amino acids. CDR1 KGHDR and CDR2 SFDVKD come from the germline V gene. Trimming removed 4 bases from V and 4 bases from J, with 15 bases in between.